The T cell receptor (beta chain) under discussion was sequenced for a study of long-term antiretroviral therapy in people with HIV. Per germline, CDR1 LGHNA and CDR2 YSLEER. The CDR3 has 16 amino acids. V shed 1 base and J shed 8 bases, with 15 bases lying between them. Study-wide findings and caveats: Dominant in the repertoire at all time points were clones expanded before ART. The study found narrower CDR3 length ranges in HIV repertoires than in controls.

At the survey level, the v3.0 immunoSEQ assay was run. The data were produced by immunoSEQ multiplex PCR, yet TCRdb's version contains in-frame clones alone and is incomplete. The repertoire includes about 10,000 clones, approximately 90% of them detected once, and under 25% sits in the top ten. Sampling of each donor yielded at least one pre-ART PBMC sample and at least two post-ART PBMC samples. Note on this clone: Its target is not known.

The TCR sequence derives from a woman between 40 and 55 years old with HIV. The input for sequencing was unsorted PBMCs, taken 0.2 years before starting antiretroviral therapy. The V gene is TRBV4-3, the J gene TRBJ1-6; D perhaps matches TRBD1 (6 bases). The CDR3 sequence: CASSQGGQGFDSPLHF. The DNA of the CDR3 is TGCGCCAGCAGCCAAGGGGGGCAGGGGTTTGATTCACCCCTCCACTTT.